This T cell receptor (beta chain) emerged from a study of T-cell memory formation after mild COVID-19. This CDR3 spans 13 amino acids. The germline V and J ends were trimmed by 5 bases and 2 bases, with 8 bases remaining between them. This clonotype has a count of ten or more. Its matching antigen is unknown. Points from the study as a whole: Day 15 to 85 contracting clones showed balanced CD4/CD8; later expanders leaned CD4+. Cross-reactive memory appears to have joined, as suggested by some responding clones showing up in pre-infection memory.

Barcoded TCR alpha and TCR beta cDNA libraries with UMIs came from 5'RACE using constant-segment primers. Via MiXCR, TCRdb re-called the 5' RACE reads, giving one row per CDR3 protein. The data contain approximately 350,000 distinct CDR3 sequences, roughly 13% of them singletons. The chain links TRBV12-3 or TRBV12-4 to TRBJ2-3; D gene unclear. The specimen was PBMCs or a T cell subset sorted from them (not recorded which). This sequence was found in a man between 18 and 35 years old who had mild COVID-19 (a few samples of this study predate the infection). Cell type and time point are not known. The CDR3, as DNA: TGTGCCAGCAGTGCAGACAACACAGATACGCAGTATTTT. Amino acid sequence: CASSADNTDTQYF.